These T cell receptor beta chains were read from a single sample in a study of early T cells in non-severe SARS-CoV-2 infection. One entry per CDR3 protein, called by TCRdb with MiXCR from the 5' RACE reads. This table has tens of thousands of distinct CDR3 sequences, 9.5% to 10% appearing once. Sequencing was performed on whole blood. Every receptor here comes from an adult who was a healthcare worker with PCR-confirmed SARS-CoV-2 infection or an uninfected control (not recorded which). Both conserved end residues are part of each CDR3. Fields, in order: J gene, V gene, clone size, D gene, CDR3 DNA, CDR3 protein. D genes are given only for firm matches. Clone size is given for some rows only: seen once, a few or many times, or a class if the clone is expanded.

J: TRBJ2-1; V: TRBV5-6; size: few; D: -; DNA: TGTGCCAGCAGCTCGGACAAGAAACGGGGGAGTGAGCAGTTCTTC; CDR3: CASSSDKKRGSEQFF
J: TRBJ1-2; V: TRBV11-2; size: many; D: -; DNA: TGTGCCAGCAGCTTAACCGGCTATGGCTACACCTTC; CDR3: CASSLTGYGYTF
J: TRBJ2-3; V: TRBV10-3; size: -; D: TRBD1; DNA: TGTGCCATCAAGAGGACAGGGGGAATTTCTAGCACAGATACGCAGTATTTT; CDR3: CAIKRTGGISSTDTQYF
J: TRBJ2-5; V: TRBV29-1; size: few; D: -; DNA: TGCAGCGTTGCACCCCCAACGGGGATCCAAGAGACCCAGTACTTC; CDR3: CSVAPPTGIQETQYF
J: TRBJ2-7; V: TRBV3-1; size: few; D: -; DNA: TGTGCCAGCAGCCAAGACAGGGGCTCGGGCGAGCAGTACTTC; CDR3: CASSQDRGSGEQYF
J: TRBJ1-5; V: TRBV7-9; size: many; D: -; DNA: TGTGCCAGCAGCTTAGGCACAGGGTTCAATCAGCCCCAGCATTTT; CDR3: CASSLGTGFNQPQHF
J: TRBJ2-3; V: TRBV12-3/TRBV12-4; size: many; D: TRBD1; DNA: TGTGCCAGCAGGCCGGGACAGGGATGGCAAGATACGCAGTATTTT; CDR3: CASRPGQGWQDTQYF
J: TRBJ1-2; V: TRBV2; size: -; D: -; DNA: TGTGCCAGCGGGCAGGGCGTTGGCTACACCTTC; CDR3: CASGQGVGYTF
J: TRBJ2-3; V: TRBV20-1; size: many; D: TRBD2; DNA: TGCAGCGTAGCAGTACAGCGGGATTTCTCAGATACGCAGTATTTT; CDR3: CSVAVQRDFSDTQYF
J: TRBJ2-3; V: TRBV3-2; size: many; D: -; DNA: TGTGCCAGCAGCCAAGATGGAGGACCGGACCTCACGCAGTATTTT; CDR3: CASSQDGGPDLTQYF
J: TRBJ1-5; V: TRBV19; size: few; D: -; DNA: TGTGCCAGTACCGGACAGCCTTATCAGCCCCAGCATTTT; CDR3: CASTGQPYQPQHF
J: TRBJ2-1; V: TRBV9; size: many; D: -; DNA: TGTGCCAGCAGCGTAGAGAAGGGTTCGGGCAATGAGCAGTTCTTC; CDR3: CASSVEKGSGNEQFF
J: TRBJ2-7; V: TRBV29-1; size: -; D: -; DNA: TGCAGCGTTCGGAGGTTGCGGGTTCTTGGCGAGCAGTACTTC; CDR3: CSVRRLRVLGEQYF
J: TRBJ1-1; V: TRBV11-1; size: -; D: -; DNA: TGTGCCAGCAGCGTTGGTGAGGGGTACCCTGAAGCTTTCTTT; CDR3: CASSVGEGYPEAFF
J: TRBJ1-2; V: TRBV24-1; size: many; D: TRBD1; DNA: TGTGCCACCAGTGAACCCACGGACAGGGCCGGCGGCTACACCTTC; CDR3: CATSEPTDRAGGYTF
J: TRBJ1-1; V: TRBV10-3; size: few; D: TRBD1; DNA: TGTGCCATCAGTTCCCAGGGGACAGGGTCTGAAGCTTTCTTT; CDR3: CAISSQGTGSEAFF
J: TRBJ2-3; V: TRBV30; size: many; D: -; DNA: TGTGCCTGGAGTGTACGTTCGTCCGATACGCAGTATTTT; CDR3: CAWSVRSSDTQYF
J: TRBJ1-5; V: TRBV30; size: many; D: -; DNA: TGTGCCTGGAGTGGCAGGAACAATCAGCCCCAGCATTTT; CDR3: CAWSGRNNQPQHF
J: TRBJ1-5; V: TRBV19; size: many; D: -; DNA: TGTGCCAGTATCGGACTAACCGGTGGCTATCAGCCCCAGCATTTT; CDR3: CASIGLTGGYQPQHF
J: TRBJ1-2; V: TRBV20-1; size: many; D: -; DNA: TGCAGTGCTAGACAGGATTCTAACTATGGCTACACCTTC; CDR3: CSARQDSNYGYTF
J: TRBJ2-3; V: TRBV7-2; size: -; D: TRBD2; DNA: TGTGCCAGCAGCTCGGGACTAGTTGGCTCTGCGCAGTATTTT; CDR3: CASSSGLVGSAQYF
J: TRBJ2-2; V: TRBV7-8; size: few; D: -; DNA: TGTGCCAGCAGCTCCCTGGTAGCGGATATGCTGTTTTTT; CDR3: CASSSLVADMLFF
J: TRBJ2-3; V: TRBV20-1; size: -; D: TRBD2; DNA: TGCAGTGCTCCCCCAGCGGGGGACTTCACAGATACGCAGTATTTT; CDR3: CSAPPAGDFTDTQYF
J: TRBJ1-2; V: TRBV25-1; size: -; D: -; DNA: TGTGCCAGCAGGGGGGAAGGGGGCTACACCTTC; CDR3: CASRGEGGYTF
J: TRBJ1-2; V: TRBV12-3/TRBV12-4; size: many; D: TRBD1; DNA: TGTGCCAGCAGACCGGCAGGGGGGCACTATGGCTACACCTTC; CDR3: CASRPAGGHYGYTF
J: TRBJ2-3; V: TRBV6-2/TRBV6-3; size: -; D: -; DNA: TGTGCCAGCAGGGTCCTCGAAACAGATACGCAGTATTTT; CDR3: CASRVLETDTQYF
J: TRBJ2-3; V: TRBV7-2; size: -; D: TRBD1; DNA: TGTGCCAGTTCGGGACAGGCCACAGATACGCAGTATTTT; CDR3: CASSGQATDTQYF
J: TRBJ1-1; V: TRBV18; size: many; D: -; DNA: TGTGCCAGCTCACAGGGTGTCGACACTGAAGCTTTCTTT; CDR3: CASSQGVDTEAFF
J: TRBJ1-6; V: TRBV20-1; size: -; D: TRBD1; DNA: TGCAGTGCTACTCGGGGACAGGGGTTTTCACCCCTCCACTTT; CDR3: CSATRGQGFSPLHF
J: TRBJ2-2; V: TRBV11-1; size: few; D: TRBD1; DNA: TGTGCCAGCAGCCCGACCGGGACAGGGTTGACCGGGGAGCTGTTTTTT; CDR3: CASSPTGTGLTGELFF
J: TRBJ1-6; V: TRBV5-4; size: many; D: -; DNA: TGTGCCAGCAGCTTGCCATCGCCGGCTAATTCACCCCTCCACTTT; CDR3: CASSLPSPANSPLHF
J: TRBJ2-5; V: TRBV20-1; size: -; D: TRBD2; DNA: TGCAGTGGGGTAGCGGGGGCCCAAGAGACCCAGTACTTC; CDR3: CSGVAGAQETQYF
J: TRBJ2-7; V: TRBV3-1; size: many; D: TRBD2; DNA: TGTGCCAGCAGCCAAGCTAGCGGGGGGGCCCCTGCGGACGACGAGCAGTACTTC; CDR3: CASSQASGGAPADDEQYF
J: TRBJ1-5; V: TRBV7-6; size: -; D: -; DNA: TGTGCCAGCAGCTCTAGCGAGAATCAGCCCCAGCATTTT; CDR3: CASSSSENQPQHF
J: TRBJ1-5; V: TRBV19; size: many; D: -; DNA: TGTGCCAGTAGTATGCCCCGGGGTAATCAGCCCCAGCATTTT; CDR3: CASSMPRGNQPQHF
J: TRBJ2-2; V: TRBV2; size: many; D: -; DNA: TGTGCCAGCCTAGAGAGGGTGAACACCGGGGAGCTGTTTTTT; CDR3: CASLERVNTGELFF
J: TRBJ2-7; V: TRBV2; size: many; D: -; DNA: TGTGCCAGCAGCCTCTACAAGGTCTACGAGCAGTACTTC; CDR3: CASSLYKVYEQYF